This T cell receptor (beta chain) came from a study of blood T cell repertoires in COVID-19. Study-level background: The United States, Italy and Spain were the sources of the acute and convalescent COVID-19 samples. Nucleic acid was either cDNA or gDNA, and it came from T cells, B-cell-depleted T cells, or PBMCs.

Germline CDR1 reads LNHDA; CDR2 reads SQIVND (reference sequence). The CDR3 is 14 residues long. Trimming left V 10 bases short and J 4 bases short, with 19 bases between. The authors' processing: Amplification with reference gene primers provided the estimates of nucleated cell counts. Clones were read by immunoSEQ multiplex PCR, and TCRdb kept only the in-frame ones, dropping some. V and J calls and clone size follow that table, whereas D and trimming were derived from the DNA. The table records 180,000 or so clones, about 89% of them present only once. The genes are TRBV19 and TRBJ1-1; D is possibly TRBD1 (5 bases). The sequence came from a man in his forties or fifties with acute or convalescent COVID-19. The specimen was peripheral blood. This chain's CDR3 is CATQTGDAFTEAFF. The CDR3 DNA is TGTGCCACCCAGACGGGGGATGCGTTCACTGAAGCTTTCTTT.